The clone carrying this T cell receptor beta chain ranks as medium-sized. Its cognate antigen is unknown. CDR3 of TCR beta was amplified by multiplex PCR that used 32 V and 13 J primers. Each CDR3 protein is one row after TCRdb ran MiXCR on the multiplex PCR reads. The table includes thousands of distinct CDR3 sequences, 45% to 60% detected once. In germline, CDR1 is MGHRA, CDR2 YSYEKL. CDR3 length: 17 residues. V lost 4 bases and J 5 bases, leaving 23 bases between the germline ends. The sample belongs to a study of immune heterogeneity within non-small cell lung tumors. Findings and caveats of the study: T-cell receptor beta clonotypes at high frequency differed largely between individual patients.

The template consisted of bulk tumor genomic DNA, with 600 ng used per sample. Every primary tumor yielded several biopsies, spaced far apart, that were taken during surgery. These patients got curative surgery after being newly diagnosed with untreated non-small cell lung cancer. The chain links TRBV4-1 to TRBJ1-2; D not certain. This sequence originates from a man in his 60s with non-small cell lung cancer. Sequencing input: lung tumor tissue. CDR3 in amino acids: CASSPGLKTNPIYGYTF. The DNA of the CDR3 is TGCGCCAGCAGCCCAGGTCTGAAAACTAACCCCATTTATGGCTACACCTTC.